The clone carrying this T cell receptor (beta chain) has just a few counts. Its specificity is not known. The record originates from a study of early T cells in non-severe SARS-CoV-2 infection. Study as a whole: It was bulk RNA from unsorted whole blood that was sequenced, and the chains were unpaired. Findings and limits, study-wide: VDJdb matching favored anti-spike CD8 responses, missing private and CD4 specificities.

The CDR3 spans 12 residues. Germline CDR1 is GTSNPN and CDR2 is SVGIG (reference sequence). The V end was cut by 3 bases, the J end by 4 bases, with 7 bases between. TCRdb used MiXCR to reprocess the 5' RACE reads, holding one entry per CDR3 protein. The data show roughly 83,000 distinct CDR3 sequences, about 12% seen once. The J gene is TRBJ1-3, the V gene TRBV30, with D uncertain. This sequence originates from an adult who was a healthcare worker with PCR-confirmed SARS-CoV-2 infection or an uninfected control (not recorded which). The material sequenced was whole blood, taken at baseline. As DNA, the CDR3 is TGTGCCTGGAGGGTAGGGGGAAACACCATATATTTT. It encodes CAWRVGGNTIYF.